Included here is one T cell receptor beta chain sequence, with context. These data originate in a study of cytotoxic CD8 clonotypes in ibrutinib-treated CLL. Here immunoSEQ multiplex PCR was the method, and the copy in TCRdb shows in-frame clones only, minus some. The sample has over 70,000 clones, about 86% seen once; the top ten hold more than 5%. Looked up from germline, CDR1 is MNHEY and CDR2 is SMNVEV (reference sequence). The ends were cut back, 1 base at V and 6 bases at J, with 12 bases in the middle. The CDR3 is 15 residues long. The source was PBMCs, collected before ibrutinib treatment. The chain has TRBV27 and TRBJ2-2; D tentatively reads TRBD1 or TRBD2 (6 bases each). This sequence originates from a human donor with chronic lymphocytic leukemia. As DNA, the CDR3 is TGTGCCAGCAGTTTATTTGGGGGGCGGGCCGGGGAGCTGTTTTTT. Amino acid sequence: CASSLFGGRAGELFF.